This T cell receptor (beta chain) originates from a study of vaccination effects on CD4 cells after COVID-19 (dated 2022 in TCRdb). Some background on the complete study: Each participant got two doses of an mRNA SARS-CoV-2 vaccine, either BNT162b2 or mRNA-1273. The full study included roughly 10 COVID-19 convalescent patients and a few SARS-CoV-2-naive healthy vaccine recipients. Cultures from other donors in the study were sequenced with the Oncomine TCR Beta short-read assay on an Illumina iSeq 100. SARS-CoV-2 spike-specific CD4+ TCR repertoires from before and after mRNA vaccination were compared in COVID-19 convalescent patients and in infection-naive vaccine recipients. General findings and caveats noted by the study authors: Only a small number of convalescent patients were included, and no early post-infection timepoints were available, which limited the study. Among healthy vaccine recipients, nearly all vaccine-induced clones were SARS-CoV-2 mono-reactive, and only 1 of 255 was cross-reactive with common cold coronaviruses. Both infection-induced and vaccine-induced clones contracted markedly at late post-vaccination timepoints, which is consistent with waning T cell responses.

In the ViraFEST assay, PBMC were stimulated with viral peptide pools, and antigen-specific CD4+ T cell clonotypes were then identified by expansion using TCR sequencing. After 10 to 11 days of culture, CD4+ T cells were isolated with the EasySep CD4+ T cell isolation kit. The absence of prior SARS-CoV-2 infection in healthy vaccine recipients was confirmed by negative nucleocapsid antibodies before and after vaccination. Each well held under 2.5 million PBMC cultured in IMDM containing about 5.4% human AB serum, 8.5 to 10 IU/ml IL-2 and gentamicin, along with 10 ug/ml peptides. Half of the culture medium was replaced with fresh IL-2-containing medium on days 3 and 7. Each peptide stimulation condition was cultured in triplicate wells unless otherwise noted. PBMC were separated from whole blood using Ficoll-Paque Plus gradient centrifugation and were then either cryopreserved at -140C or used fresh. The overlapping peptide pools covered the spike proteins of SARS-CoV-2 as well as those of the common cold coronaviruses HCoV-NL63, HCoV-OC43 and HCoV-229E. The QIAamp micro DNA kit was used to extract genomic DNA from the cultured CD4+ T cells.

A few counts support this clone. The target of this receptor is not known. No base qualities exist here, and no much larger clone lies one base off it. The library was produced with the immunoSEQ multiplex PCR assay. DNA from the cultured and isolated CD4+ T cells underwent TCR beta CDR3 sequencing. The original pipeline was this. The analysis removed non-productive TCR sequences, trimmed reads to the CDR3 region, and retained only CDR3s that were 7 or more amino acids long. Antigen-specific clonotypes were identified with the MANAFEST web app by comparing expansion in peptide wells against reference cultures. Positive clones required FDR<0.05 expansion versus reference and all other wells, odds ratio above 5, and frequency above 0.1% in two replicate wells. A clonotype was defined as cross-reactive if the clonotype was significantly expanded both in SARS-CoV-2 spike wells and in at least one common cold coronavirus spike condition. Using the stringdist R package, CDR3 similarity was measured by Levenshtein distance, and unrooted trees were constructed with ape in R 3.6.1. TCRdb obtained this table from immuneACCESS and retained in-frame rearrangements with V and J assigned. These tables miss some clones; where compared with another copy, unresolved V genes account for less than half of the shortfall, and the remainder is unexplained. Clone size and V and J calls were adopted from that table, with D and trimming inferred from the DNA. This sample holds around 83,000 clones; approximately 74% were observed only once. Around 1.5% of the sample lies in the top ten.

CDR1 and CDR2 are drawn from the germline V gene (reference sequence): SGHNT, YYREEE. The CDR3 sequence holds 14 residues, the cysteine and phenylalanine included. The read is trimmed to its CDR3 DNA, 42 bases read in frame from base 1. V is cut back by 0 bases and J by 4 bases, with 3 bases in the junction unmatched. The sample here was CD4+ T cells from PBMCs cultured with HCoV-229E spike peptides, taken before COVID-19 vaccination. In the paper's terms, the cell subset or site label means: HCoV-229E spike overlapping peptide pool stimulation. The clonotype originates from a human donor who received a COVID-19 vaccine. The receptor chain draws on TRBV5-4 and TRBJ2-5; 7 junctional bases match TRBD1. The CDR3 has the sequence CASSLEGGRETQYF. At the DNA level, the sequence is TGTGCCAGCAGCTTGGAAGGGGGCAGAGAGACCCAGTACTTC.